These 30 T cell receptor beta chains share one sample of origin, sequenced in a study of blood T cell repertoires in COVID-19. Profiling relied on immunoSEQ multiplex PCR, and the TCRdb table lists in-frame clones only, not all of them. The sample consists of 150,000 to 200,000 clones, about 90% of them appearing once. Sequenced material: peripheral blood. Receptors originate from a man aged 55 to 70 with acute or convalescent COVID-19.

This CDR3 is CSVAPLDRARYNEQFF. In DNA form, the CDR3 reads TGCAGCGTTGCCCCACTTGACAGGGCACGGTACAATGAGCAGTTCTTC. The chain employs TRBV29-1 and TRBJ2-1, with 7 bases matching TRBD1. This CDR3 contains 16 residues. CDR1 SQVTM and CDR2 ANQGSEA come from the germline V gene. V trimming: 4 bases; J trimming: 4 bases; junction bases outside the gene matches: 13.

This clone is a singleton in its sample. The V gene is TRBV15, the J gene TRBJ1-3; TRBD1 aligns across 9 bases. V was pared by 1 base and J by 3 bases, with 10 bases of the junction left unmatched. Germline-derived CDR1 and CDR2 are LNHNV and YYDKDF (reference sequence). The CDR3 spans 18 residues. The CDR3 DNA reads TGTGCCACCAGCAGAGGTCCCCTACAGGGGGCTAATGGAAACACCATATATTTT. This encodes CATSRGPLQGANGNTIYF.

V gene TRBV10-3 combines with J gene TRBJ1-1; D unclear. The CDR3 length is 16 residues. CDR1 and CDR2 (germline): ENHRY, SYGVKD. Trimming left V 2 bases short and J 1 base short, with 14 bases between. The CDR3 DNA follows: TGTGCCATCAGTGAGGATCGAGTCATAACGAACACTGAAGCTTTCTTT. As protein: CAISEDRVITNTEAFF.

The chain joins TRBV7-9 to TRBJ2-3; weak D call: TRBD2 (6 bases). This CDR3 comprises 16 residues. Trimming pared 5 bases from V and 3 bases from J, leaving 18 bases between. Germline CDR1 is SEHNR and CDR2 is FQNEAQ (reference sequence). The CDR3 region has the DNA TGTGCCAGCAGCCCGGAGTGGAGGGAACAAACAGATACGCAGTATTTT. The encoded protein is CASSPEWREQTDTQYF.

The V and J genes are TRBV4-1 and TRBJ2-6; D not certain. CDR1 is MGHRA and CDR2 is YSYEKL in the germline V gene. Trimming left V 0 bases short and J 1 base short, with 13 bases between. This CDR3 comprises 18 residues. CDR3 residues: CASSQDILQRSGANVLTF. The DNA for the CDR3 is TGCGCCAGCAGCCAAGATATTTTACAACGTTCTGGGGCCAACGTCCTGACTTTC.

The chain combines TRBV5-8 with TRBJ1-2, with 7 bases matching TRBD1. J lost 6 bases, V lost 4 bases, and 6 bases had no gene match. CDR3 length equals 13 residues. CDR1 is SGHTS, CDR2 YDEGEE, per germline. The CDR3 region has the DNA TGTGCCAGCAGCCCCGCCCAGGGGGATGGCTACACCTTC. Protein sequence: CASSPAQGDGYTF.

The DNA for the CDR3 is TGTGCCACCCGTTCCGGGGAGCTGTTTTTT. Translated: CATRSGELFF. V and J are TRBV15 and TRBJ2-2, with unresolved D. The CDR3 has 10 residues. CDR1 is LNHNV and CDR2 is YYDKDF in the germline V gene (reference sequence). Trimming took 8 bases from V and 6 from J, leaving 4 bases between them.

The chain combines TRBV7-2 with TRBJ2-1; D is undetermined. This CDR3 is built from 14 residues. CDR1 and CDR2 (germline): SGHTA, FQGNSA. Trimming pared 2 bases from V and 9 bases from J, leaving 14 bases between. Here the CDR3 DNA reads TGTGCCAGCAGCTTACAGATTCTCTCGCCTGAGCAGTTCTTC. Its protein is CASSLQILSPEQFF.

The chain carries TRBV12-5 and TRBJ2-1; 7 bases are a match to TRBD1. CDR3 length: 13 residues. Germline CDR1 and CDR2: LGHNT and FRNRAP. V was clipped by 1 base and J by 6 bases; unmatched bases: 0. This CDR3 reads CASGLDRGNEQFF. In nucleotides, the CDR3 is TGTGCTAGTGGTTTGGACAGGGGCAATGAGCAGTTCTTC.

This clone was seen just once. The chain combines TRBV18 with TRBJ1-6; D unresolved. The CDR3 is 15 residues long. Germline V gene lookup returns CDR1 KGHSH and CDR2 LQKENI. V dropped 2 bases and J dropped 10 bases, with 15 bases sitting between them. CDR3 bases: TGTGCCAGCTCACCAGGGGAGGGTACGGGATCACCCCTCCACTTT. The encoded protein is CASSPGEGTGSPLHF.

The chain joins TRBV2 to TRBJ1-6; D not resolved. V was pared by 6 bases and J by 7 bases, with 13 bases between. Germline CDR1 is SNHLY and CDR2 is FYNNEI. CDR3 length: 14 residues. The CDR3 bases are TGTGCCAGCAGACTGACTATCGGCAATTCACCCCTCCACTTT. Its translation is CASRLTIGNSPLHF.

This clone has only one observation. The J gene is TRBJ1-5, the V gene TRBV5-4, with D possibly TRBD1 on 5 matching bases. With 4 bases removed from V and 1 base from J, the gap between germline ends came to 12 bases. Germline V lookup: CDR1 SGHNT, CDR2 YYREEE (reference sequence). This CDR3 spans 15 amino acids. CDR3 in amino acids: CASSRGGDSNQPQHF. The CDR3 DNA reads TGTGCCAGCAGCCGCGGGGGGGACAGCAATCAGCCCCAGCATTTT.

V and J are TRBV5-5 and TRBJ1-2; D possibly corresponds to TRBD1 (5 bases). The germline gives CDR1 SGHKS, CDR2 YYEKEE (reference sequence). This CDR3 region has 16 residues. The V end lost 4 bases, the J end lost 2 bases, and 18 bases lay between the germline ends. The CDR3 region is CASSPIPDSSNYGYTF. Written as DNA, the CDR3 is TGTGCCAGCAGCCCTATCCCTGACAGTTCAAACTATGGCTACACCTTC.

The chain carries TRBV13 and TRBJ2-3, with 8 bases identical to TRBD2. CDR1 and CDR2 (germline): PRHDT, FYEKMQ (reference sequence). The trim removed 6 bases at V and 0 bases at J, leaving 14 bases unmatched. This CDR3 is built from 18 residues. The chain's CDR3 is CASSTTGGPPTSTDTQYF. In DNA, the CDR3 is TGTGCCAGCAGTACCACGGGGGGGCCCCCGACTAGCACAGATACGCAGTATTTT.

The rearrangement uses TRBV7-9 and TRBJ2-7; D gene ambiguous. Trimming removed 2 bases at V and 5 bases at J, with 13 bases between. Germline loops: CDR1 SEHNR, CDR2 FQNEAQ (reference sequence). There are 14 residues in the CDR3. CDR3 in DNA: TGTGCCAGCAGCTTAACACCAGGTGTCCACGAGCAGTACTTC. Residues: CASSLTPGVHEQYF.

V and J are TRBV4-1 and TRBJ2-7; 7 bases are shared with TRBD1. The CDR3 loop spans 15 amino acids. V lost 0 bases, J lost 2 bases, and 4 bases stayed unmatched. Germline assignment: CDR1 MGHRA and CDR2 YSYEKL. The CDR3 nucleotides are TGCGCCAGCAGCCAAGATTTCCAGGGGGCCTACGAGCAGTACTTC. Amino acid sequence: CASSQDFQGAYEQYF.

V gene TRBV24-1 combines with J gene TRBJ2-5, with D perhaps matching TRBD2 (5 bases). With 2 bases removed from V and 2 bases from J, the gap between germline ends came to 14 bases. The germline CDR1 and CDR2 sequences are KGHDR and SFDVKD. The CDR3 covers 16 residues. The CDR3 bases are TGTGCCACCAGTGATTCGGATTCGCCGGGACAAGAGACCCAGTACTTC. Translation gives CATSDSDSPGQETQYF.

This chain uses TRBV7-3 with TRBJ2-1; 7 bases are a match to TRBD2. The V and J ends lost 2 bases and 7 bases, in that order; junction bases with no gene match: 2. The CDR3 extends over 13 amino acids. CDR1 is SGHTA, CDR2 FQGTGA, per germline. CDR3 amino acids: CASSLGTNNEQFF. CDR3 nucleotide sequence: TGTGCCAGCAGCTTAGGGACTAATAATGAGCAGTTCTTC.

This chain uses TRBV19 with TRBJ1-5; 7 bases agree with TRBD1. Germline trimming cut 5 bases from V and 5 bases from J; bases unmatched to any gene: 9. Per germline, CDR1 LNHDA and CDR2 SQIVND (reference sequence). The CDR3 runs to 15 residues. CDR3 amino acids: CASSDETGTDQPQHF. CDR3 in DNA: TGTGCCAGTAGTGATGAGACCGGGACAGATCAGCCCCAGCATTTT.

CDR3 sequence: CASSAGGRPNTEAFF. The CDR3 bases are TGTGCCAGCAGCGCGGGGGGCCGACCGAACACTGAAGCTTTCTTT. The chain couples TRBV5-4 to TRBJ1-1; tentative D call: TRBD1 (6 bases). CDR1 is SGHNT, CDR2 YYREEE, per germline (reference sequence). The CDR3 runs 15 residues. Trimming removed 4 bases at V and 1 base at J, with 14 bases between. Drawing the rest from reference TRBV5-4 and TRBJ1-1, the complete variable domain is ETGVTQSPTHLIKTRGQQVTLRCSSQSGHNTVSWYQQALGQGPQFIFQYYREEENGRGNFPPRFSGLQFPNYSSELNVNALELDDSALYLCASSAGGRPNTEAFFGQGTRLTVV.

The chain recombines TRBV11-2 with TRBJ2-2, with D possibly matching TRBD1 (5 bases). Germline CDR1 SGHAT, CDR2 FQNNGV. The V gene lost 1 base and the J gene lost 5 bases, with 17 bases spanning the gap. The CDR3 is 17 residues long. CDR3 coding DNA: TGTGCCAGCAGCTTAGGGGGCTACAGGATCTTGACCGGGGAGCTGTTTTTT. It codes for CASSLGGYRILTGELFF.

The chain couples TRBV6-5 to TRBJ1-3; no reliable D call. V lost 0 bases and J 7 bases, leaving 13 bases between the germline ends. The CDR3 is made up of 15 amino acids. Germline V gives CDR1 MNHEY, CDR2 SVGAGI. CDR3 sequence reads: CASSYSTRPGNTIYF. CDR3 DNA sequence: TGTGCCAGCAGTTACTCGACCCGGCCGGGGAACACCATATATTTT.

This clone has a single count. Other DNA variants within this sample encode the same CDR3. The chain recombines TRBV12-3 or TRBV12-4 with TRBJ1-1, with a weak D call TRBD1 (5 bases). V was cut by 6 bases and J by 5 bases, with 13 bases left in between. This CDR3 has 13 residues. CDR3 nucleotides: TGTGCCAGCAGCCTTGCGGGGGGTACTGAAGCTTTCTTT. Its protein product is CASSLAGGTEAFF.

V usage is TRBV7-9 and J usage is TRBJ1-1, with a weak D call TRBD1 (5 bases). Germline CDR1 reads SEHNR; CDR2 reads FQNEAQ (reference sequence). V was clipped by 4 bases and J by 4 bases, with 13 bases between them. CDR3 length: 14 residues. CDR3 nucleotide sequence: TGTGCCAGCAGCTCCTCTCGACAGTCCACTGAAGCTTTCTTT. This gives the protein CASSSSRQSTEAFF.

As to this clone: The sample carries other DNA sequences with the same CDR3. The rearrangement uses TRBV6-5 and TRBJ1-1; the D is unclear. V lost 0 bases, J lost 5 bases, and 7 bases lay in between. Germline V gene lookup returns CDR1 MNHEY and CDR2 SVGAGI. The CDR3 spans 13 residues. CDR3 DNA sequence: TGTGCCAGCAGTTACTCGAGGGTAACTGAAGCTTTCTTT. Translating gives CASSYSRVTEAFF.

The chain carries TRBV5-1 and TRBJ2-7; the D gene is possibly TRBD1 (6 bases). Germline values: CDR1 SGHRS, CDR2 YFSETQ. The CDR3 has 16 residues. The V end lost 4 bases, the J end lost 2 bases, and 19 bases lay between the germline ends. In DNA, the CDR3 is TGCGCCAGCAGCCCAGGGACAAAACTAATCCCCTACGAGCAGTACTTC. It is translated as CASSPGTKLIPYEQYF.

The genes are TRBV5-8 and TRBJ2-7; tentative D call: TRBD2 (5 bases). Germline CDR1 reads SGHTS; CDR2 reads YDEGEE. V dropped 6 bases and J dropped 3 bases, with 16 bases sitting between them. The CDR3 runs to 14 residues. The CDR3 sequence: CASTPGYGLYEQYF. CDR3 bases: TGTGCCAGCACCCCGGGGTACGGACTCTACGAGCAGTACTTC.

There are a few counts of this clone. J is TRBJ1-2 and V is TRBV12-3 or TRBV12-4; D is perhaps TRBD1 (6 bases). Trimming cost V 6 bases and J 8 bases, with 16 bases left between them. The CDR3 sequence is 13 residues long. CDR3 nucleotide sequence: TGTGCCAGCAGCCCGGCCAGGGGTTCCGGCTACACCTTC. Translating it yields CASSPARGSGYTF.

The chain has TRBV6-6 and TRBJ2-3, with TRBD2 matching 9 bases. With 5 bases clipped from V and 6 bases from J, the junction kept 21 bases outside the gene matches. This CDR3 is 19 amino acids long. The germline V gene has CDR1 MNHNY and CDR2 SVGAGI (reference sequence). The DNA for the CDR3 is TGTGCCAGCAGTCAAAGAGGTTCGGGTAGCGGGGGCCGGGGGGATACGCAGTATTTT. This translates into CASSQRGSGSGGRGDTQYF.

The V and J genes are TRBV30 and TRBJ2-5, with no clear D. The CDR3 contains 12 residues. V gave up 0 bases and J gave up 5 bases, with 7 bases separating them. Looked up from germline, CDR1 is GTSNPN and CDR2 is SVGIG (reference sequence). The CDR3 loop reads CAWSVGRETQYF. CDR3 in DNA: TGTGCCTGGAGTGTCGGTCGGGAGACCCAGTACTTC.